The next 30 T cell receptor beta chains were all read from a single sample in a study of low-dose radiotherapy and immunotherapy resistance in tumors. The time point denotes: after trial treatment. The treatment denotes: LDRT plus nivolumab, ipilimumab, low-dose cyclophosphamide and aspirin (RACIN trial). TRAV- and TRBV-specific primers were used for first-strand cDNA, which covered alpha and beta chains. Amplification, which lasted around 20 PCR cycles, used a constant-region primer and V-primer adapter to amplify TCRs. Via MiXCR, TCRdb re-called the reads, giving one row per CDR3 protein. Among 80,000 or so distinct CDR3 sequences listed, around a sixth were seen once. Specimen: PBMCs, collected after low-dose radiotherapy plus immunotherapy. All receptors come from a male donor with prostate cancer.

At least ten counts were recorded for this clonotype. The chain combines TRBV30 with TRBJ1-1, with D unresolved. In germline, CDR1 is GTSNPN, CDR2 SVGIG (reference sequence). There are 13 residues in the CDR3. The V and J ends lost 4 bases and 8 bases respectively, with 17 bases between them. The CDR3 DNA reads TGTGCCTGGACCCCCAGCGCGACCCGCGAAGCTTTCTTT. It specifies CAWTPSATREAFF.

This clonotype was seen at least ten times. The rearrangement links TRBV5-1 to TRBJ1-5; 8 bases map to TRBD1. This CDR3 comprises 15 residues. Per the germline V gene, CDR1 is SGHRS and CDR2 is YFSETQ. Trimming cost V 0 bases and J 3 bases; bases outside gene matches: 2. CDR3 amino acids: CASSLGQGANQPQHF. CDR3 coding DNA: TGCGCCAGCAGCTTGGGGCAGGGGGCCAATCAGCCCCAGCATTTT.

The sample holds many counts of this clonotype. This sequence joins TRBV28 and TRBJ1-1, with TRBD1 identical over 12 bases. The V and J ends lost 4 bases and 8 bases, in that order; junction bases with no gene match: 14. Germline values: CDR1 MDHEN, CDR2 SYDVKM. The CDR3 contains 17 residues. This CDR3 is CASSSLPRDRGRTEAFF. CDR3 bases: TGTGCCAGCAGTTCCCTCCCCCGGGACAGGGGGCGGACGGAAGCTTTCTTT.

This clonotype was detected ten times or more. This chain links TRBV18 with TRBJ2-5; possibly TRBD1 for D (5 bases). Trimming cost V 3 bases and J 3 bases, with 8 bases left between them. The CDR3 has 13 residues. Germline V gives CDR1 KGHSH, CDR2 LQKENI. In DNA, the CDR3 is TGTGCCAGCTCACCCGCGACAGAAGAGACCCAGTACTTC. It codes for CASSPATEETQYF.

This clonotype was observed at least ten times. This chain links TRBV18 with TRBJ2-7; perhaps TRBD1 as D (6 bases). Per germline, CDR1 KGHSH and CDR2 LQKENI. The V end lost 3 bases, the J end lost 2 bases, and 11 bases lay between the germline ends. This CDR3 is 14 amino acids long. CDR3 nucleotide sequence: TGTGCCAGCTCACCCCAAGGGGGACCCTACGAGCAGTACTTC. Residues: CASSPQGGPYEQYF.

This clonotype was detected ten times or more. This rearrangement joins TRBV19 to TRBJ1-1, with D possibly TRBD1 on 6 matching bases. This CDR3 spans 13 amino acids. The V and J ends lost 5 bases and 6 bases respectively, with 13 bases between them. Germline assignment: CDR1 LNHDA and CDR2 SQIVND (reference sequence). CDR3 in DNA: TGTGCCAGTAGTTTGGGGGGCTTCGCTGAAGCTTTCTTT. Translated, it gives CASSLGGFAEAFF.

This clonotype was picked up many times. The gene calls are TRBV20-1 and TRBJ2-1; D perhaps matches TRBD1 (5 bases). The germline gives CDR1 DFQATT, CDR2 SNEGSKA (reference sequence). The V end was cut by 5 bases, the J end by 6 bases, with 14 bases between. This CDR3 comprises 13 residues. CDR3 sequence (DNA): TGCAGTGCTTTAGGGGTCTCAGTCAATGAGCAGTTCTTC. Translation: CSALGVSVNEQFF.

This clonotype has at least ten counts. The chain links TRBV21-1 to TRBJ2-1; the table's TRBD1 call for D was not verified on the DNA. TRBV21-1 is labeled a pseudogene. The CDR3 is 19 amino acids. The DNA for the CDR3 is TGTGCCAGCAGCAAAGAAAGGAGCGGCGACAGGGGGTTTGACAATGAGCAGTTCTTC. Encoded protein: CASSKERSGDRGFDNEQFF.

The sample holds many counts of this clonotype. V gene TRBV18 combines with J gene TRBJ1-1; 8 positions match TRBD1. This CDR3 contains 15 residues. V was clipped by 3 bases and J by 5 bases; unmatched bases: 8. Germline values: CDR1 KGHSH, CDR2 LQKENI. The CDR3 here is CASSPPGQEKTEAFF. CDR3 sequence (DNA): TGTGCCAGCTCACCTCCGGGACAGGAGAAGACTGAAGCTTTCTTT.

This clonotype was seen at least ten times. CDR3 nucleotides: TGTGCCAGCGCCCTCGGGGGGACTGAAGCTTTCTTT. Amino acids: CASALGGTEAFF. This rearrangement joins TRBV5-5 to TRBJ1-1, with a weak D call TRBD1 (5 bases). Germline V gives CDR1 SGHKS, CDR2 YYEKEE (reference sequence). V dropped 7 bases and J dropped 5 bases, with 12 bases sitting between them. CDR3 size: 12 residues.

This clonotype appeared many times. The chain links TRBV19 to TRBJ1-1; 8 nucleotides align to TRBD1. There are 15 residues in the CDR3. Trimming took 6 bases from V and 3 from J; bases not matched to a gene: 9. Germline CDR1 reads LNHDA; CDR2 reads SQIVND (reference sequence). In nucleotides, the CDR3 is TGTGCCAGTAGCATCTTGACAGGGGCGGACACTGAAGCTTTCTTT. Translated: CASSILTGADTEAFF.

This clonotype was counted at least ten times. V usage is TRBV2 and J usage is TRBJ2-7, with 7 bases that match TRBD2. The CDR3 spans 13 residues. Germline V gene lookup returns CDR1 SNHLY and CDR2 FYNNEI. J gave up 5 bases and V 5 bases, and 6 bases lay outside the gene matches. CDR3 sequence reads: CASSSASGNEQYF. CDR3 sequence (DNA): TGTGCCAGCAGTTCCGCTAGCGGAAACGAGCAGTACTTC.

There are many counts of this clonotype. V gene TRBV11-2 combines with J gene TRBJ2-5, with a weak D call TRBD2 (5 bases). The CDR3 has 15 amino acids. The germline CDR1 and CDR2 sequences are SGHAT and FQNNGV. Trimming took off 5 bases at V and 4 bases at J, with 17 bases between the two ends. CDR3 nucleotide sequence: TGTGCCAGCAGCCGCGGGTGGTACCAGGCAGAGACCCAGTACTTC. Its protein product is CASSRGWYQAETQYF. The full variable domain, with the rest looked up from reference TRBV11-2 and TRBJ2-5, is EAGVAQSPRYKIIEKRQSVAFWCNPISGHATLYWYQQILGQGPKLLIQFQNNGVVDDSQLPKDRFSAERLKGVDSTLKIQPAKLEDSAVYLCASSRGWYQAETQYFGPGTRLLVL.

At least ten counts were recorded for this clonotype. The V gene is TRBV20-1, the J gene TRBJ2-1; perhaps D is TRBD1 or TRBD2 (5 bases each). V was trimmed by 5 bases and J by 2 bases, leaving 10 bases between them. CDR1 is DFQATT and CDR2 is SNEGSKA in the germline V gene (reference sequence). This CDR3 has 13 amino acids. The CDR3 spells CSAPGTAYNEQFF. The DNA for the CDR3 is TGCAGTGCTCCCGGGACCGCCTACAATGAGCAGTTCTTC.

Many counts were recorded for this clonotype. The chain combines TRBV28 with TRBJ2-3; tentative D call: TRBD2 (7 bases). Trimming pared 10 bases from V and 2 bases from J, leaving 22 bases between. This CDR3 spans 16 amino acids. CDR1 and CDR2 (germline): MDHEN, SYDVKM. The DNA for the CDR3 is TGTGCCACCCGAGGGGGGGCAGAGAGACCCACAGATACGCAGTATTTT. Amino acids: CATRGGAERPTDTQYF.

This clonotype was seen a few times. V is TRBV7-2 and J is TRBJ1-1; 8 bases agree with TRBD1. Germline V CDR1 and CDR2: SGHTA, FQGNSA. V gave up 1 base and J gave up 5 bases; unmatched junction bases: 15. This CDR3 is 18 amino acids long. CDR3 amino acids: CASSLGPSSGQGGTEAFF. In nucleotides, the CDR3 is TGTGCCAGCAGCTTAGGCCCAAGCTCTGGACAGGGTGGTACTGAAGCTTTCTTT.

Comments on this clonotype: A far larger clone is off by one base, so a read error is likely. The rearrangement uses TRBV9 and TRBJ2-7; 11 nucleotides agree with TRBD2. CDR3 size: 17 residues. Per germline, CDR1 SGDLS and CDR2 YYNGEE. V gave up 4 bases and J gave up 7 bases; unmatched junction bases: 16. CDR3 sequence reads: CASSPIAGGPIANEQYF. The CDR3 DNA is TGTGCCAGCAGCCCAATAGCGGGAGGGCCTATAGCCAATGAGCAGTACTTC.

This clonotype is categorized as medium-sized. This chain uses TRBV28 with TRBJ2-7; D is unclear. Looked up from germline, CDR1 is MDHEN and CDR2 is SYDVKM. The CDR3 contains 15 residues. Deletions cut 5 bases from V and 0 bases from J, with 14 bases between. The chain's CDR3 is CASSPRLVSSYEQYF. The CDR3 DNA follows: TGTGCCAGCAGTCCCCGGCTTGTGAGCTCCTACGAGCAGTACTTC.

This clonotype was seen more than once but under ten times. The CDR3 reads CASSRYSNQPQHF. The CDR3 coding sequence is TGTGCCAGCAGCCGGTATAGCAATCAGCCCCAGCATTTT. The chain has TRBV27 and TRBJ1-5; D gene unclear. This CDR3 has 13 residues. Trimming cost V 6 bases and J 0 bases, with 6 bases left between them. Germline lookup yields CDR1 MNHEY and CDR2 SMNVEV (reference sequence).

V usage is TRBV10-3 and J usage is TRBJ2-7; D remains unclear. From germline, CDR1 is ENHRY and CDR2 SYGVKD. Trimming took off 6 bases at V and 5 bases at J, with 17 bases between the two ends. CDR3 size: 14 residues. The CDR3 sequence is CAIRSSERGDEQYF. Written as DNA, the CDR3 is TGTGCCATCAGGTCAAGCGAAAGAGGCGACGAGCAGTACTTC.

This clonotype was counted at least ten times. The J gene is TRBJ2-7, the V gene TRBV28, with D perhaps matching TRBD2 (6 bases). The V end lost 4 bases, the J end lost 1 base, and 20 bases lay between the germline ends. This CDR3 is 17 amino acids long. CDR1 is MDHEN and CDR2 is SYDVKM in the germline V gene. As DNA, the CDR3 is TGTGCCAGCAGTTACGAGATACTAGCTGGTGATTCCTACGAGCAGTACTTC. The encoded protein is CASSYEILAGDSYEQYF.

Comments on this clonotype: The likely explanation is a read error, given a far larger clone one base away. The chain recombines TRBV7-2 with TRBJ2-7; the match to TRBD2 covers 11 bases. The CDR3 sequence is 15 residues long. CDR1 is SGHTA, CDR2 FQGNSA, per germline. Trimming took 5 bases from V and 7 from J; bases not matched to a gene: 10. CDR3 loop: CASSTTSGTYNEQYF. The CDR3, as DNA: TGTGCCAGCAGCACGACTAGCGGGACTTACAATGAGCAGTACTTC.

This clonotype was seen at least ten times. The chain has TRBV27 and TRBJ1-5; D is ambiguous. Per the germline V gene, CDR1 is MNHEY and CDR2 is SMNVEV (reference sequence). The CDR3 length is 14 residues. The germline V and J ends were trimmed by 6 bases and 5 bases, with 14 bases remaining between them. CDR3 nucleotides: TGTGCCAGCAGCCAATCCGGTCCGCATCAGCCCCAGCATTTT. Translated, it gives CASSQSGPHQPQHF.

Many counts were recorded for this clonotype. The chain has TRBV5-1 and TRBJ2-2, with D hard to call. Trimming cost V 4 bases and J 2 bases, with 6 bases left between them. The CDR3 runs 13 residues. CDR1 and CDR2 from the germline V gene are SGHRS and YFSETQ. CDR3 region: CASSVGNTGELFF. The CDR3 bases are TGCGCCAGCAGCGTGGGAAACACCGGGGAGCTGTTTTTT.

This chain links TRBV7-2 with TRBJ2-7, with TRBD1 identical over 9 bases. The CDR3 covers 13 residues. The V gene's germline CDR1 is SGHTA and CDR2 FQGNSA. V trimming: 5 bases; J trimming: 7 bases; junction bases outside the gene matches: 6. CDR3 sequence: CASSLGQGWEQYF. CDR3 in DNA: TGTGCCAGCAGCCTCGGACAGGGGTGGGAGCAGTACTTC.

This clonotype was observed many times. The gene calls are TRBV18 and TRBJ2-5, with D possibly called TRBD1 or TRBD2 (5 bases each). The CDR3 totals 14 residues. The germline CDR1 and CDR2 sequences are KGHSH and LQKENI. Between the trimmed V and J ends, which lost 6 bases and 1 base, there was a span of 12 bases. CDR3 in amino acids: CASSLGTTQETQYF. The DNA for the CDR3 is TGTGCCAGCTCCCTTGGGACCACCCAAGAGACCCAGTACTTC. Drawing the rest from reference TRBV18 and TRBJ2-5, the complete variable domain is NAGVMQNPRHLVRRRGQEARLRCSPMKGHSHVYWYRQLPEEGLKFMVYLQKENIIDESGMPKERFSAEFPKEGPSILRIQQVVRGDSAAYFCASSLGTTQETQYFGPGTRLLVL.

This clonotype was recorded many times. This chain connects TRBV19 to TRBJ2-1; TRBD2 matches 14 bases. The ends lost 5 bases at V and 7 bases at J; junction bases unmatched: 16. Per the germline V gene, CDR1 is LNHDA and CDR2 is SQIVND (reference sequence). The CDR3 sequence is 19 residues long. The CDR3 DNA reads as TGTGCCAGTAGTCCTGGGGGACTAGCGGGAGTCGGGCTCTCTAATGAGCAGTTCTTC. It yields the protein CASSPGGLAGVGLSNEQFF.

Only a few counts were recorded for this clonotype. The chain recombines TRBV5-6 with TRBJ2-2, with D hard to call. The CDR3 is made up of 16 amino acids. Between the trimmed V and J ends, which lost 2 bases and 0 bases, there was a span of 11 bases. In germline, CDR1 is SGHDT, CDR2 YYEEEE. The DNA of the CDR3 is TGTGCCAGCAGCTTCGGTGGCCGCTCGAACACCGGGGAGCTGTTTTTT. Translating it yields CASSFGGRSNTGELFF.

This clonotype was seen at least ten times. The V and J genes are TRBV11-2 and TRBJ2-7; the D is unclear. The germline V gene has CDR1 SGHAT and CDR2 FQNNGV. The CDR3 runs 14 residues. The V end lost 0 bases, the J end lost 3 bases, and 9 bases lay between the germline ends. CDR3 sequence reads: CASSLERLNYEQYF. The CDR3 region has the DNA TGTGCCAGCAGCTTAGAACGACTGAACTACGAGCAGTACTTC.

CDR3 sequence reads: CASSLAGRAGQFF. CDR3 DNA sequence: TGTGCCAGCAGTTTAGCTGGGAGGGCAGGGCAGTTCTTC. V usage is TRBV12-3 or TRBV12-4 and J usage is TRBJ2-1; TRBD2 agrees at 7 bases. The ends lost 0 bases at V and 12 bases at J; junction bases unmatched: 5. CDR3 length: 13 residues.